The next 22 T cell receptor beta chains were all read from a single sample in a study of beta chain features in type 1 diabetes. No cognate antigen is known for these TCRs. The sequenced template was cDNA made from the entire isolated RNA. The data were produced by immunoSEQ multiplex PCR, yet TCRdb's version contains in-frame clones alone and is incomplete. The sample has 310,000 or so clones; 15% are singletons. Broader study findings: Moderately but significantly shorter TCRB CDR3s were found in Type 1 diabetes patients in all four CD4+ subsets.

The specimen was naive CD4+ T cells from blood. Every receptor here comes from a man between 18 and 29 years old with type 1 diabetes.

V usage is TRBV30 and J usage is TRBJ1-2, with D uncertain. Germline V gene sequence: CDR1 GTSNPN, CDR2 SVGIG (reference sequence). Trimming shortened V by 6 bases and J by 0 bases, and 14 bases separated the two germline ends. This CDR3 has 14 amino acids. CDR3 residues: CACEGGVPNYGYTF. The DNA of the CDR3 is TGTGCCTGCGAGGGAGGCGTGCCTAACTATGGCTACACCTTC.

The CDR3 sequence is CASSPSRATTNEKLFF. CDR3 sequence (DNA): TGTGCCAGCTCACCAAGCAGGGCGACAACTAATGAAAAACTGTTTTTT. The chain is built from TRBV18 and TRBJ1-4; TRBD1 might be the D (5 bases). V was trimmed by 2 bases and J by 0 bases, leaving 10 bases between them. The CDR3 loop spans 16 amino acids. The germline CDR1 and CDR2 sequences are KGHSH and LQKENI. Looking up the rest from reference TRBV18 and TRBJ1-4 gives the full variable domain: NAGVMQNPRHLVRRRGQEARLRCSPMKGHSHVYWYRQLPEEGLKFMVYLQKENIIDESGMPKERFSAEFPKEGPSILRIQQVVRGDSAAYFCASSPSRATTNEKLFFGSGTQLSVL.

The genes are TRBV11-2 and TRBJ2-1; 7 positions match TRBD2. Looked up from germline, CDR1 is SGHAT and CDR2 is FQNNGV. Trimming took 1 base from V and 0 from J; bases not matched to a gene: 9. This CDR3 comprises 18 residues. The CDR3 nucleotides read TGTGCCAGCAGCTTAGGCCTCGGCGGGGGTCGCTCCTACAATGAGCAGTTCTTC. It is translated as CASSLGLGGGRSYNEQFF.

This clone was detected a few times. The chain combines TRBV7-2 with TRBJ1-2; a possible D gene is TRBD1 (5 bases). The CDR3 spans 13 residues. Per the germline V gene, CDR1 is SGHTA and CDR2 is FQGNSA. Trimming removed 2 bases from V and 9 bases from J, with 13 bases in between. The CDR3 nucleotides are TGTGCCAGCAGCTTACGACAGAAAGGAAGCTACACCTTC. Amino acid sequence: CASSLRQKGSYTF. The variable domain in full, with the rest retrieved from reference TRBV7-2 and TRBJ1-2, is GAGVSQSPSNKVTEKGKDVELRCDPISGHTALYWYRQSLGQGLEFLIYFQGNSAPDKSGLPSDRFSAERTGGSVSTLTIQRTQQEDSAVYLCASSLRQKGSYTFGSGTRLTVV.

This chain connects TRBV27 to TRBJ2-6; 10 positions agree with TRBD1. This CDR3 comprises 23 residues. Germline V gives CDR1 MNHEY, CDR2 SMNVEV (reference sequence). J was trimmed by 2 bases and V by 4 bases; bases with no gene match: 23. CDR3 amino acids: CASSSDRGRSTLLSLAGANVLTF. As DNA, the CDR3 is TGTGCCAGCAGTTCCGACAGGGGGCGTTCAACCCTTCTTTCCCTAGCTGGGGCCAACGTCCTGACTTTC.

The chain joins TRBV7-9 to TRBJ1-6; D is uncertain. V dropped 1 base and J dropped 0 bases, with 10 bases sitting between them. Looked up from germline, CDR1 is SEHNR and CDR2 is FQNEAQ (reference sequence). The CDR3 contains 17 residues. DNA of the CDR3: TGTGCCAGCAGCTTAGGGGCTGATCGCTCCTATAATTCACCCCTCCACTTT. Translation gives CASSLGADRSYNSPLHF.

This chain uses TRBV21-1 with TRBJ1-2. TRBV21-1 is shown as a pseudogene. The CDR3 has 16 amino acids. CDR3 nucleotide sequence: TGTGCCAGCAGCAAGGCTGGACGGGATCGAAACTATGGCTACACCTTC. Its translation is CASSKAGRDRNYGYTF.

This clone turned up a few times. The chain has TRBV28 and TRBJ2-7; TRBD2 matches at 13 bases. CDR3 length equals 16 residues. Germline-derived CDR1 and CDR2 are MDHEN and SYDVKM. The ends lost 6 bases at V and 4 bases at J; junction bases unmatched: 9. This CDR3 is CASSYSGLAGVYEQYF. DNA of the CDR3: TGTGCCAGCAGCTATAGCGGACTAGCGGGAGTTTACGAGCAGTACTTC.

V gene TRBV4-2 combines with J gene TRBJ2-1, with TRBD2 as a possible D gene (5 bases). Germline V gene lookup returns CDR1 LGHNA and CDR2 YNFKEQ. The length of the CDR3 is 16 residues. Trimming took 0 bases from V and 7 from J, leaving 16 bases between them. CDR3 nucleotide sequence: TGTGCCAGCAGCCAAGATAGGGCCTCAACGGGAAATGAGCAGTTCTTC. This sequence encodes CASSQDRASTGNEQFF.

This clone was counted only a few times. The V call is TRBV28, the J call TRBJ1-2, with no clear D. The CDR3 covers 14 residues. The V and J ends lost 2 bases and 7 bases respectively, with 14 bases between them. Germline-derived CDR1 and CDR2 are MDHEN and SYDVKM. CDR3 sequence reads: CASSLHLLEFGYTF. The CDR3 DNA is TGTGCCAGCAGTTTACATCTCTTAGAGTTTGGCTACACCTTC.

In its sample, this clone was seen a few times. The chain links TRBV5-1 to TRBJ1-2; D is uncertain. In germline, CDR1 is SGHRS, CDR2 YFSETQ. The CDR3 is 13 residues long. Trimming shortened V by 3 bases and J by 4 bases, and 10 bases separated the two germline ends. Here the CDR3 reads CASSSEGAYGYTF. The CDR3 DNA follows: TGCGCCAGCAGCTCGGAGGGCGCCTATGGCTACACCTTC.

The table lists this clone with a few counts. The chain uses TRBV7-2 and TRBJ2-7; a weak D match, TRBD1 (5 bases). The CDR3 length is 15 residues. From germline, CDR1 is SGHTA and CDR2 FQGNSA. V was pared by 0 bases and J by 0 bases, with 9 bases between. Written as DNA, the CDR3 is TGTGCCAGCAGCTTAGCGGGGCCCAGCTCCTACGAGCAGTACTTC. Translating gives CASSLAGPSSYEQYF.

A few counts support this clone. The chain joins TRBV5-1 to TRBJ2-6, with D possibly matching TRBD2 (5 bases). V was shortened by 0 bases and J by 1 base, with 14 bases between the two germline ends. The V gene's germline CDR1 is SGHRS and CDR2 YFSETQ. CDR3 size: 18 residues. The CDR3 coding sequence is TGCGCCAGCAGCTTGGGAGGGCAGCCAAAGTCTGGGGCCAACGTCCTGACTTTC. Translation: CASSLGGQPKSGANVLTF.

This clone was found a few times. This chain links TRBV25-1 with TRBJ2-7, with 8 bases matching TRBD1. Trimming at V came to 6 bases and at J to 3 bases, leaving 4 bases not matched to a gene. Germline V gene lookup returns CDR1 MGHDK and CDR2 SYGVNS. CDR3 length: 13 amino acids. The CDR3 region is CASRNRGYYEQYF. The CDR3 nucleotides read TGTGCCAGCAGAAACAGGGGGTACTACGAGCAGTACTTC.

The rearrangement joins TRBV27 to TRBJ2-4; 7 nucleotides agree with TRBD1. The CDR3 totals 13 residues. The germline V gene encodes CDR1 MNHEY and CDR2 SMNVEV (reference sequence). V lost 4 bases, J lost 6 bases, and 3 bases stayed unmatched. CDR3 sequence (DNA): TGTGCCAGCAGTTATTACAGGGGAAACATTCAGTACTTC. Its translation is CASSYYRGNIQYF.

This clone was observed a few times. The J gene is TRBJ2-5, the V gene TRBV25-1; D uncertain. The CDR3 has 13 amino acids. Trimming shortened V by 3 bases and J by 5 bases, and 10 bases separated the two germline ends. Per germline, CDR1 MGHDK and CDR2 SYGVNS. The CDR3 DNA sequence: TGTGCCAGCAGTGATAGCTATGAGGAGACCCAGTACTTC. Amino acids: CASSDSYEETQYF.

V is TRBV15 and J is TRBJ2-5; D unresolved. This CDR3 region has 17 residues. Germline assignment: CDR1 LNHNV and CDR2 YYDKDF (reference sequence). Trimming took 1 base from V and 5 from J, leaving 20 bases between them. The CDR3 loop is CATSRGLRSKSVETQYF. The DNA for the CDR3 is TGTGCCACCAGCAGAGGTTTACGTTCGAAGAGTGTGGAGACCCAGTACTTC.

This clone was counted between two and nine times. This sequence joins TRBV18 and TRBJ2-1, with D possibly matching TRBD2 (5 bases). Germline CDR1 reads KGHSH; CDR2 reads LQKENI. The CDR3 length is 15 residues. V was pared by 3 bases and J by 9 bases, with 18 bases between. For the CDR3, the DNA is TGTGCCAGCTCACCCCGGGGTTTCGAGGGCGGTGAGCAGTTCTTC. It yields the protein CASSPRGFEGGEQFF.

This chain connects TRBV19 to TRBJ1-5, with no clear D. CDR3 length: 15 amino acids. The V end lost 3 bases, the J end lost 2 bases, and 11 bases lay between the germline ends. Germline assignment: CDR1 LNHDA and CDR2 SQIVND (reference sequence). The CDR3 DNA follows: TGTGCCAGTAGTATTCAGGCGCCCGGCAATCAGCCCCAGCATTTT. Translated, it gives CASSIQAPGNQPQHF.

This clone was detected only a few times. This rearrangement joins TRBV29-1 to TRBJ1-2; D is possibly TRBD1 (5 bases). Germline V gene data show CDR1 as SQVTM and CDR2 as ANQGSEA. V lost 6 bases and J 3 bases, leaving 20 bases between the germline ends. CDR3 length equals 15 residues. The CDR3 DNA reads TGCAGCGTAGACAGAAGCTTGCTCCCCCACTATGGCTACACCTTC. Translating it yields CSVDRSLLPHYGYTF.

The V call is TRBV29-1, the J call TRBJ1-1; D ambiguous. CDR3 length: 11 residues. Germline V lookup: CDR1 SQVTM, CDR2 ANQGSEA. Trimming left V 7 bases short and J 8 bases short, with 14 bases between. Written as DNA, the CDR3 is TGCAGCGCCGACCGGGGTGCCGAAGCTTTCTTT. Its translation is CSADRGAEAFF.

This clone appeared a few times. The chain's CDR3 is CASSSDRTYELAKNIQYF. Here the CDR3 DNA reads TGTGCCAGCAGCTCGGACAGAACATACGAACTAGCCAAAAACATTCAGTACTTC. The chain recombines TRBV7-2 with TRBJ2-4; D possibly corresponds to TRBD1 (6 bases). The V gene lost 4 bases and the J gene lost 0 bases, with 19 bases spanning the gap. This CDR3 is built from 18 residues. Germline CDR1 SGHTA, CDR2 FQGNSA.